This T cell receptor beta chain appears in the sequencing data of a study of blood T cell repertoires in COVID-19. About the research overall: Sample material is recorded as cDNA or gDNA derived from T cells, B-cell-depleted T cells, or PBMCs.

Authors' processing steps: Reference gene primer amplification in the assay estimated nucleated cell counts. Libraries were prepared by immunoSEQ multiplex PCR; TCRdb keeps only in-frame clonotypes and omits some of them. For V, J and clone size, that table is used; D and trimming come from the DNA. The sample includes 250,000 or so clones, around nine tenths seen only once; the top ten take 8.5% to 9%. Trimming at V came to 0 bases and at J to 9 bases, leaving 19 bases not matched to a gene. Germline values: CDR1 SGDLS, CDR2 YYNGEE. The CDR3 is 19 residues long. V gene TRBV9 combines with J gene TRBJ2-2, with 8 nucleotides matching TRBD2. Sequences were obtained from peripheral blood. The receptor was isolated from a man between 40 and 49 years old with active or convalescent COVID-19. The CDR3 sequence: CASSVDPLGPSGSLRELFF. The DNA of the CDR3 is TGTGCCAGCAGCGTAGACCCATTGGGTCCGAGCGGGAGTTTGAGGGAGCTGTTTTTT.